These 28 T cell receptor beta chains were all obtained from the same sample, sequenced in a study of cytomegalovirus exposure and HLA in healthy donors. Sequenced by immunoSEQ multiplex PCR; TCRdb stores in-frame clones only, minus some. This table has fewer than 200,000 clones, about 90% appearing once. What was sequenced was PBMCs. Receptor source: a woman between 18 and 29 years old in good health and CMV-seropositive.

This rearrangement joins TRBV6-5 to TRBJ1-2; 8 bases are shared with TRBD1. V gave up 6 bases and J gave up 8 bases; unmatched junction bases: 5. Germline CDR1 is MNHEY and CDR2 is SVGAGI. The CDR3 is 12 residues long. Here the CDR3 DNA reads TGTGCCAGCAGGCAGGGGGCGCGGGGCTACACCTTC. Its protein product is CASRQGARGYTF.

In nucleotides, the CDR3 is TGCGCCAGCAGCTTTGCCGAACTAGTCAAACGGGGCGAGCAGTACTTC. Protein product: CASSFAELVKRGEQYF. The V gene is TRBV5-1, the J gene TRBJ2-7, with D possibly matching TRBD2 (5 bases). V was cut by 2 bases and J by 6 bases, with 21 bases left in between. Germline-derived CDR1 and CDR2 are SGHRS and YFSETQ. CDR3 size: 16 residues.

The chain has TRBV6-1 and TRBJ1-5, with D possibly being TRBD1 (5 bases). The ends were cut back, 6 bases at V and 7 bases at J, with 19 bases in the middle. CDR1 and CDR2 (germline): MNHNS, SASEGT. The CDR3 runs 15 residues. The CDR3 DNA follows: TGTGCCAGCAGCGCCGCGGACATAGACTGGCAGCCCCAGCATTTT. Amino acid sequence: CASSAADIDWQPQHF.

The chain is built from TRBV7-9 and TRBJ1-6; 7 positions agree with TRBD1. Trimming cost V 2 bases and J 2 bases; bases outside gene matches: 0. Germline V gene lookup returns CDR1 SEHNR and CDR2 FQNEAQ (reference sequence). The CDR3 loop spans 15 amino acids. The CDR3 protein is CASSLQGAYNSPLHF. Here the CDR3 DNA reads TGTGCCAGCAGCTTACAGGGGGCCTATAATTCACCCCTCCACTTT.

The chain has TRBV28 and TRBJ2-1; 10 positions agree with TRBD2. Germline-derived CDR1 and CDR2 are MDHEN and SYDVKM. The CDR3 sequence is 17 residues long. The trim removed 1 base at V and 6 bases at J, leaving 9 bases unmatched. The CDR3 DNA sequence: TGTGCCAGCAGTTTATACCCCGGGACTAGCGTCGTCAATGAGCAGTTCTTC. Encoded protein: CASSLYPGTSVVNEQFF.

This sequence joins TRBV5-1 and TRBJ1-2, with D perhaps TRBD1 (5 bases). The CDR3 is 13 amino acids. The germline CDR1 and CDR2 sequences are SGHRS and YFSETQ. The germline V and J ends were trimmed by 2 bases and 6 bases, with 11 bases remaining between them. CDR3 in amino acids: CASSFYGANGYTF. The DNA for the CDR3 is TGCGCCAGCAGCTTTTATGGGGCTAATGGCTACACCTTC. The full variable domain, rest sourced from reference TRBV5-1 and TRBJ1-2, is KAGVTQTPRYLIKTRGQQVTLSCSPISGHRSVSWYQQTPGQGLQFLFEYFSETQRNKGNFPGRFSGRQFSNSRSEMNVSTLELGDSALYLCASSFYGANGYTFGSGTRLTVV.

J is TRBJ2-7 and V is TRBV7-9, with a possible D match to TRBD1 (6 bases). CDR3 length: 15 residues. V lost 1 base and J 2 bases, leaving 12 bases between the germline ends. CDR1 is SEHNR, CDR2 FQNEAQ, per germline (reference sequence). The CDR3 protein is CASSLVPGAPYEQYF. The DNA of the CDR3 is TGTGCCAGCAGCTTAGTTCCAGGGGCCCCCTACGAGCAGTACTTC.

This chain links TRBV6-5 with TRBJ1-2; D unclear. From germline, CDR1 is MNHEY and CDR2 SVGAGI. Deletions cut 0 bases from V and 0 bases from J, with 11 bases between. CDR3 size: 16 residues. The CDR3 is CASSYSTQKTNYGYTF. The DNA for the CDR3 is TGTGCCAGCAGTTACTCAACACAGAAGACTAACTATGGCTACACCTTC.

This chain uses TRBV4-1 with TRBJ2-7; the D is unclear. The germline CDR1 and CDR2 sequences are MGHRA and YSYEKL. Trimming left V 2 bases short and J 1 base short, with 6 bases between. The CDR3 totals 13 residues. The CDR3: CASSQIISYEQYF. CDR3 DNA: TGCGCCAGCAGCCAAATAATATCCTACGAGCAGTACTTC.

This clone was detected only a few times. The CDR3 sequence: CASSLQGAYEQYF. The CDR3 region has the DNA TGTGCCAGCAGCTTGCAGGGGGCCTACGAGCAGTACTTC. The chain combines TRBV5-5 with TRBJ2-7, with TRBD1 identical over 7 bases. V shed 1 base, J shed 2 bases, and the junction held 0 bases outside the gene matches. This CDR3 is built from 13 residues. Germline V gene sequence: CDR1 SGHKS, CDR2 YYEKEE (reference sequence).

CDR3: CASSLVGRGRLNTEAFF. The CDR3 DNA sequence: TGTGCCAGCAGCTTAGTCGGGCGGGGGAGGCTGAACACTGAAGCTTTCTTT. V gene TRBV7-8 combines with J gene TRBJ1-1, with a possible D match to TRBD1 (5 bases). The germline V gene has CDR1 SGHVS and CDR2 FQNEAQ. The CDR3 sequence is 17 residues long. Trimming stripped 1 base from V and 0 bases from J, with 15 bases between.

A single count supports this clone. V usage is TRBV28 and J usage is TRBJ1-2, with TRBD1 matching over 8 bases. J was trimmed by 4 bases and V by 7 bases; bases with no gene match: 2. Germline CDR1 reads MDHEN; CDR2 reads SYDVKM. The CDR3 runs 12 residues. The CDR3 protein is CASTGTGYGYTF. The CDR3 DNA is TGTGCCAGCACCGGGACAGGCTATGGCTACACCTTC.

V gene TRBV21-1 combines with J gene TRBJ2-7; no DNA check was done on the table's D call, TRBD2. TRBV21-1 has pseudogene status. The CDR3 length is 19 residues. CDR3 protein: CASVRSGLAGGLSPYEQYF. In DNA form, the CDR3 reads TGTGCCAGCGTCCGATCGGGGCTAGCGGGAGGGTTATCCCCCTACGAGCAGTACTTC.

This chain joins TRBV25-1 and TRBJ1-1; possibly TRBD1 for D (5 bases). The germline V gene encodes CDR1 MGHDK and CDR2 SYGVNS. This CDR3 is built from 15 residues. Trimming took 1 base from V and 1 from J, leaving 10 bases between them. DNA for the CDR3: TGTGCCAGCAGTGAATTTAGAGGACAGAACACTGAAGCTTTCTTT. Translating gives CASSEFRGQNTEAFF.

V usage is TRBV6-5 and J usage is TRBJ2-3; 7 bases align to TRBD2. The junction had 6 bases not matched to a gene; V was cut back by 2 bases and J by 1 base. The CDR3 runs 16 residues. Germline-derived CDR1 and CDR2 are MNHEY and SVGAGI. In DNA form, the CDR3 reads TGTGCCAGCAGTTACATTACTAGCGAAGGCACAGATACGCAGTATTTT. Its translation is CASSYITSEGTDTQYF.

This chain uses TRBV4-2 with TRBJ1-6; a weak D match, TRBD1 (5 bases). The CDR3 is made up of 18 amino acids. Germline CDR1 reads LGHNA; CDR2 reads YNFKEQ. V lost 4 bases and J 8 bases, leaving 24 bases between the germline ends. CDR3 in amino acids: CASSPEIRTTENHSPLHF. For the CDR3, the DNA is TGTGCCAGCAGCCCAGAAATTCGAACGACAGAAAATCATTCACCCCTCCACTTT.

The V call is TRBV6-1, the J call TRBJ1-6; 7 nucleotides match TRBD1. Germline CDR1 and CDR2: MNHNS and SASEGT. The CDR3 has 16 residues. With 0 bases clipped from V and 9 bases from J, the junction kept 8 bases outside the gene matches. The CDR3 coding sequence is TGTGCCAGCAGTGAAGCGCAGACAGGGTTGGGTTCACCCCTCCACTTT. This encodes CASSEAQTGLGSPLHF.

The rearrangement uses TRBV10-3 and TRBJ2-2; D may be TRBD2 (6 bases). This CDR3 region has 19 residues. CDR1 is ENHRY and CDR2 is SYGVKD in the germline V gene. V lost 0 bases and J lost 1, with 18 bases in between. CDR3 in DNA: TGTGCCATCAGTGAGTCGCGAGTGGGGGGACCCAAGAACACCGGGGAGCTGTTTTTT. The encoded protein is CAISESRVGGPKNTGELFF.

The chain recombines TRBV5-4 with TRBJ2-5, with D possibly matching TRBD2 (6 bases). The CDR3 has 12 residues. Trimming removed 6 bases from V and 10 bases from J, with 16 bases in between. Germline V CDR1 and CDR2: SGHNT, YYREEE (reference sequence). Here the CDR3 DNA reads TGTGCCAGCAATTTTGGAGGGGACCACCAGTACTTC. It is translated as CASNFGGDHQYF.

The chain employs TRBV29-1 and TRBJ2-7; 9 nucleotides match TRBD1. CDR3 size: 13 residues. Trimming took 1 base from V and 2 from J; bases not matched to a gene: 0. Looked up from germline, CDR1 is SQVTM and CDR2 is ANQGSEA. As DNA, the CDR3 is TGCAGCGTTGAAGGACAGGGGGCCTACGAGCAGTACTTC. Its translation is CSVEGQGAYEQYF.

The gene calls are TRBV5-1 and TRBJ2-5; TRBD2 matches at 7 bases. The CDR3 length is 14 residues. CDR1 and CDR2 (germline): SGHRS, YFSETQ. Trimming took 2 bases from V and 4 from J; bases not matched to a gene: 5. The CDR3 protein is CASSLAGKGETQYF. The CDR3 coding sequence is TGCGCCAGCAGCTTAGCGGGGAAAGGAGAGACCCAGTACTTC.

The chain employs TRBV5-1 and TRBJ1-3; D is uncertain. Between the trimmed V and J ends, which lost 1 base and 0 bases, there was a span of 8 bases. The CDR3 totals 15 residues. The germline V gene encodes CDR1 SGHRS and CDR2 YFSETQ. In nucleotides, the CDR3 is TGCGCCAGCAGCTTGAGAGGGAACTCTGGAAACACCATATATTTT. Translation gives CASSLRGNSGNTIYF.

The chain combines TRBV4-3 with TRBJ2-7, with D maybe TRBD2 (5 bases). Germline CDR1 is LGHNA and CDR2 is YSLEER. The CDR3 contains 16 residues. V was shortened by 1 base and J by 2 bases, with 15 bases between the two germline ends. The CDR3 bases are TGCGCCAGCAGCCAAGCGAGGACTCCAGTCACCTACGAGCAGTACTTC. Its translation is CASSQARTPVTYEQYF.

This clone was counted a single time. The chain recombines TRBV5-5 with TRBJ2-3; D unclear. The CDR3 spans 14 residues. Germline V lookup: CDR1 SGHKS, CDR2 YYEKEE (reference sequence). V was cut by 1 base and J by 2 bases, with 8 bases left in between. This CDR3 reads CASSLLKHTDTQYF. DNA for the CDR3: TGTGCCAGCAGCTTGTTGAAACACACAGATACGCAGTATTTT.

The V call is TRBV6-6, the J call TRBJ1-2; TRBD1 agrees at 8 bases. Trimming removed 4 bases from V and 6 bases from J; junction bases left unmatched: 10. From germline, CDR1 is MNHNY and CDR2 SVGAGI (reference sequence). The CDR3 is 15 amino acids. The CDR3 sequence is CASSSTGTGFNGYTF. DNA for the CDR3: TGTGCCAGCAGTTCCACCGGGACAGGCTTCAATGGCTACACCTTC.

V is TRBV19 and J is TRBJ1-4, with a weak D call TRBD1 (5 bases). This CDR3 is built from 13 residues. Germline CDR1 reads LNHDA; CDR2 reads SQIVND (reference sequence). Trimming took off 6 bases at V and 6 bases at J, with 11 bases between the two ends. The CDR3: CASSRAGDEKLFF. The CDR3 DNA reads as TGTGCCAGTAGCCGCGCGGGGGATGAAAAACTGTTTTTT.

CDR3 region: CAISSGHSSGNTIYF. The CDR3 DNA reads TGTGCCATCAGCTCGGGACACAGCTCTGGAAACACCATATATTTT. The J gene is TRBJ1-3, the V gene TRBV10-3; tentative D call: TRBD1 (6 bases). Germline CDR1 and CDR2: ENHRY and SYGVKD. V was clipped by 6 bases and J by 0 bases, with 12 bases between them. The CDR3 length is 15 residues.

V gene TRBV5-1 combines with J gene TRBJ2-7; TRBD2 matches 12 bases. There are 16 residues in the CDR3. The V and J ends lost 2 bases and 3 bases, in that order; junction bases with no gene match: 6. Germline CDR1 SGHRS, CDR2 YFSETQ. The CDR3 protein is CASSFGLAGTHYEQYF. CDR3 nucleotides: TGCGCCAGCAGCTTTGGACTAGCGGGAACCCACTACGAGCAGTACTTC.